What follows are 23 T cell receptor beta chains derived from one specimen sequenced in a study of T cells in Graves' hyperthyroidism and ophthalmopathy. RNA transcripts served as the template for amplifying TCR beta CDR3 regions. HTBI primers were employed in a first-round RT-PCR of the TCR CDR3. From the multiplex PCR reads, TCRdb called clonotypes with MiXCR, one entry per CDR3 protein. The sample lists 250,000 or so distinct CDR3 sequences, about a sixth occurring once. Specimen: blood. The receptors shown here come from a woman between 18 and 30 years old with Graves' ophthalmopathy.

The chain joins TRBV6-2 or TRBV6-3 to TRBJ2-4; a possible D gene is TRBD2 (6 bases). The CDR3 length is 16 residues. The V and J ends lost 6 bases and 8 bases respectively, with 23 bases between them. Germline loops: CDR1 MNHEY, CDR2 SVGEGT. The CDR3 reads CASRPPGLGTGHIQYF. Written as DNA, the CDR3 is TGTGCCAGCAGACCTCCGGGACTGGGGACGGGGCACATTCAGTACTTC.

This chain connects TRBV12-3 or TRBV12-4 to TRBJ2-2; no definite D call. V was trimmed by 6 bases and J by 3 bases, leaving 14 bases between them. CDR3 length: 15 residues. This CDR3 is CASSPDRAHTGELFF. CDR3 DNA sequence: TGTGCCAGCAGCCCCGATAGGGCCCACACCGGGGAGCTGTTTTTT.

This clonotype was recorded many times. The V call is TRBV10-3, the J call TRBJ2-7; 10 bases map to TRBD2. This CDR3 has 14 amino acids. V lost 4 bases and J lost 5; bases outside the gene matches: 5. Germline V lookup: CDR1 ENHRY, CDR2 SYGVKD. This CDR3 is CAISGIAGGHEQYF. The CDR3 DNA is TGTGCCATCAGTGGAATAGCGGGGGGCCACGAGCAGTACTTC.

The chain employs TRBV27 and TRBJ1-5; a possible D gene is TRBD1 (5 bases). The CDR3 has 15 residues. Trimming cost V 2 bases and J 4 bases, with 12 bases left between them. The V gene's germline CDR1 is MNHEY and CDR2 SMNVEV (reference sequence). CDR3 amino acids: CASSLAGGMNQPQHF. CDR3 sequence (DNA): TGTGCCAGCAGTTTAGCGGGGGGGATGAATCAGCCCCAGCATTTT.

This clonotype was recorded at least ten times. The chain carries TRBV20-1 and TRBJ2-7; no clear D. The CDR3 extends over 14 amino acids. The germline gives CDR1 DFQATT, CDR2 SNEGSKA (reference sequence). V lost 4 bases and J 2 bases, leaving 15 bases between the germline ends. CDR3: CSAKAGNFAYEQYF. CDR3 DNA: TGCAGTGCTAAGGCTGGTAATTTTGCCTACGAGCAGTACTTC.

This rearrangement joins TRBV20-1 to TRBJ1-1; D is perhaps TRBD1 (5 bases). Trimming took off 4 bases at V and 4 bases at J, with 19 bases between the two ends. The CDR3 runs 15 residues. Per the germline V gene, CDR1 is DFQATT and CDR2 is SNEGSKA (reference sequence). The CDR3 DNA reads as TGCAGTGCTAAAACGGGGGGGGGTGGGGGCACTGAAGCTTTCTTT. Protein: CSAKTGGGGGTEAFF.

This clonotype came up many times. The V and J genes are TRBV7-2 and TRBJ1-6; 7 nucleotides line up with TRBD1. Trimming at V came to 7 bases and at J to 5 bases, leaving 5 bases not matched to a gene. CDR1 is SGHTA and CDR2 is FQGNSA in the germline V gene. The CDR3 spans 14 residues. CDR3 loop: CASKSQGDNSPLHF. The CDR3 region has the DNA TGTGCCAGCAAGTCGCAGGGGGATAATTCACCCCTCCACTTT.

This clonotype was seen many times. The J gene is TRBJ2-1, the V gene TRBV6-1; D uncertain. V was cut by 6 bases and J by 6 bases, with 9 bases left in between. The CDR3 is 12 residues long. Per germline, CDR1 MNHNS and CDR2 SASEGT. The CDR3 protein is CASSGLGNEQFF. The CDR3 coding sequence is TGTGCCAGCAGCGGATTGGGCAATGAGCAGTTCTTC.

There are many counts of this clonotype. The rearrangement joins TRBV11-2 to TRBJ2-7; 10 bases match TRBD2. CDR1 is SGHAT, CDR2 FQNNGV, per germline. Unmatched junction bases numbered 13, after V lost 5 bases and J lost 0 bases. The CDR3 runs to 18 residues. CDR3 loop: CASSPKWEGLASSYEQYF. CDR3 DNA sequence: TGTGCCAGCAGCCCTAAATGGGAGGGACTAGCGAGCTCCTACGAGCAGTACTTC.

This clonotype was observed many times. This chain uses TRBV5-1 with TRBJ1-6; the match to TRBD1 covers 9 bases. Germline V gene data show CDR1 as SGHRS and CDR2 as YFSETQ. The V gene end was trimmed by 0 bases and the J gene end by 10 bases; junction bases not matched to a gene: 2. This CDR3 is built from 14 residues. DNA of the CDR3: TGCGCCAGCAGCTTGGGGGACAGGGACTCACCCCTCCACTTT. It codes for CASSLGDRDSPLHF.

This clonotype appeared many times. J is TRBJ2-7 and V is TRBV11-2, with 7 positions matching TRBD2. J was trimmed by 3 bases and V by 0 bases; bases with no gene match: 8. The CDR3 runs to 16 residues. Germline CDR1 SGHAT, CDR2 FQNNGV. The CDR3 spells CASSLDLSSGVYEQYF. The CDR3 bases are TGTGCCAGCAGCTTAGATCTGTCTAGCGGAGTCTACGAGCAGTACTTC.

The chain is built from TRBV12-3 or TRBV12-4 and TRBJ1-4; 7 bases align to TRBD1. J was trimmed by 6 bases and V by 6 bases; bases with no gene match: 7. The CDR3 is made up of 14 amino acids. CDR3 region: CASRLTGYYEKLFF. In nucleotides, the CDR3 is TGTGCCAGCAGACTGACAGGGTACTATGAAAAACTGTTTTTT.

For this clonotype: The junction shows a germline mismatch at one end, possibly a read error. The gene calls are TRBV11-1 and TRBJ2-2; 7 nucleotides line up with TRBD2. The CDR3 length is 16 residues. CDR1 is SGHAT, CDR2 FQDESV, per germline (reference sequence). The CDR3 loop is CASGLFGTTNTGELFF. CDR3 nucleotide sequence: TGTGCCAGCGGCTTATTCGGGACTACTAACACCGGGGAGCTGTTTTTT.

The chain joins TRBV13 to TRBJ2-7; possible D gene TRBD1, 6 bases. CDR3 length equals 15 residues. In germline, CDR1 is PRHDT, CDR2 FYEKMQ (reference sequence). V was cut by 1 base and J by 1 base, with 11 bases left in between. The CDR3 spells CASSLAGDHSYEQYF. DNA of the CDR3: TGTGCCAGCAGCTTAGCAGGGGATCATTCCTACGAGCAGTACTTC.

This clonotype was observed many times. The CDR3 coding sequence is TGTGCCAGCAGCTTAGCGCGTAGGGGGGCATATCAGCCCCAGCATTTT. Protein: CASSLARRGAYQPQHF. The chain recombines TRBV7-8 with TRBJ1-5; tentative D call: TRBD1 (6 bases). Germline V gene lookup returns CDR1 SGHVS and CDR2 FQNEAQ. The CDR3 is 16 amino acids. V shed 0 bases and J shed 5 bases, with 14 bases lying between them.

This clonotype showed up many times. This sequence joins TRBV5-1 and TRBJ2-1; D is ambiguous. Germline CDR1 SGHRS, CDR2 YFSETQ. Trimming removed 2 bases from V and 2 bases from J, with 8 bases in between. The CDR3 extends over 14 amino acids. CDR3 protein: CASSFSAAYNEQFF. As DNA, the CDR3 is TGCGCCAGCAGCTTCAGCGCCGCCTACAATGAGCAGTTCTTC.

This clonotype was detected ten times or more. The gene calls are TRBV7-8 and TRBJ2-1; 11 bases align to TRBD2. CDR1 and CDR2 (germline): SGHVS, FQNEAQ. V shed 0 bases and J 0 bases; nucleotides not matched to a gene: 16. The CDR3 has 22 amino acids. CDR3 nucleotides: TGTGCCAGCAGCTTAGCTGCCGCGGGGGGACTAGCGGCCGTCTTCTCCTACAATGAGCAGTTCTTC. As protein: CASSLAAAGGLAAVFSYNEQFF.

This clonotype has at least ten counts. J is TRBJ2-1 and V is TRBV6-1; D not certain. This CDR3 spans 12 amino acids. The germline CDR1 and CDR2 sequences are MNHNS and SASEGT. Trimming removed 8 bases from V and 6 bases from J, with 11 bases in between. This CDR3 is CASATPSNEQFF. In DNA, the CDR3 is TGTGCCAGCGCAACACCGAGCAATGAGCAGTTCTTC.

This clonotype was seen many times. The J gene is TRBJ2-3, the V gene TRBV7-8, with D maybe TRBD2 (5 bases). The V end lost 1 base, the J end lost 3 bases, and 17 bases lay between the germline ends. The CDR3 extends over 17 amino acids. Germline V gene data show CDR1 as SGHVS and CDR2 as FQNEAQ. Written as DNA, the CDR3 is TGTGCCAGCAGCTTAGGAAGCGGAGTCTTGATGACAGATACGCAGTATTTT. It is translated as CASSLGSGVLMTDTQYF.

Many counts were recorded for this clonotype. This chain uses TRBV6-5 with TRBJ2-3; no reliable D call. This CDR3 has 11 amino acids. Germline CDR1 is MNHEY and CDR2 is SVGAGI. V was pared by 2 bases and J by 7 bases, with 4 bases between. In DNA, the CDR3 is TGTGCCAGCAGTTACGGCTATACGCAGTATTTT. Its translation is CASSYGYTQYF.

This clonotype was detected ten times or more. This chain connects TRBV28 to TRBJ1-1; D perhaps matches TRBD1 (5 bases). CDR3 size: 15 residues. CDR1 is MDHEN, CDR2 SYDVKM, per germline. V was pared by 5 bases and J by 0 bases, with 13 bases between. CDR3 sequence (DNA): TGTGCCAGCAGTCCCCGGGGGAGGATGAACACTGAAGCTTTCTTT. Its protein is CASSPRGRMNTEAFF.

This clonotype was counted at least ten times. The chain uses TRBV24-1 and TRBJ2-3; 10 positions match TRBD2. Germline V gene data show CDR1 as KGHDR and CDR2 as SFDVKD. Trimming at V came to 7 bases and at J to 5 bases, leaving 17 bases not matched to a gene. The CDR3 spans 18 residues. The CDR3 DNA reads as TGTGCCACCAGGGATCCCCTAGCGGGAGCGTGGTCAGGAGATACGCAGTATTTT. Residues: CATRDPLAGAWSGDTQYF.

The V gene is TRBV9, the J gene TRBJ2-2; perhaps TRBD2 as D (5 bases). V lost 0 bases, J lost 4 bases, and 13 bases lay in between. The CDR3 contains 16 residues. The germline gives CDR1 SGDLS, CDR2 YYNGEE. In DNA, the CDR3 is TGTGCCAGCAGCGTAGGAGGGTTAGGGATCACCGGGGAGCTGTTTTTT. It specifies CASSVGGLGITGELFF.